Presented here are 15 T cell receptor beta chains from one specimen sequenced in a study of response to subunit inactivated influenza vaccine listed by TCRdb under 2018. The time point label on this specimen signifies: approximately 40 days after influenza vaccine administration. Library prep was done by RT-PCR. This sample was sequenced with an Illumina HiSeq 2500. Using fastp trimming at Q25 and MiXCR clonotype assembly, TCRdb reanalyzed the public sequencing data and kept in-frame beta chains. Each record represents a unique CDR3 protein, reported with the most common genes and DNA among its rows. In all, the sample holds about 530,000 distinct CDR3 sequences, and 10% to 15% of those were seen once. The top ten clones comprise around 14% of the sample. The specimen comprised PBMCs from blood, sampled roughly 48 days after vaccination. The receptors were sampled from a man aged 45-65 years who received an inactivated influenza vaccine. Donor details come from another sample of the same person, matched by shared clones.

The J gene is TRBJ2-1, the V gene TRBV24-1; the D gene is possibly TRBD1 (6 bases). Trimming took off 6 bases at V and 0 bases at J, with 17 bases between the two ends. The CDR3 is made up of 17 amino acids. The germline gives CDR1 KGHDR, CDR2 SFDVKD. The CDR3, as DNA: TGTGCCACCAGTCTGGACTTACCAGGGGACTCCTACAATGAGCAGTTCTTC. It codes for CATSLDLPGDSYNEQFF.

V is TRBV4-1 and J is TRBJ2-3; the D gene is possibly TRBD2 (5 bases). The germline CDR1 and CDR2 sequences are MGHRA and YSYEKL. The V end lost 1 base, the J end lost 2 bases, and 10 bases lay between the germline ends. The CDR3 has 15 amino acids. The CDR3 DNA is TGCGCCAGCAGCCAAGTTGGGCTAGCCACAGATACGCAGTATTTT. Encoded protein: CASSQVGLATDTQYF.

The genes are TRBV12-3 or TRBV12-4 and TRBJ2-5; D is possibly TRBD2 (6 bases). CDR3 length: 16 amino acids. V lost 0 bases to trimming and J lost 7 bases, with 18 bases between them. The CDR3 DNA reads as TGTGCCAGCAGTTTAGCAGGGCCTAGCGTTGCGGGGACCCAGTACTTC. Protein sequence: CASSLAGPSVAGTQYF.

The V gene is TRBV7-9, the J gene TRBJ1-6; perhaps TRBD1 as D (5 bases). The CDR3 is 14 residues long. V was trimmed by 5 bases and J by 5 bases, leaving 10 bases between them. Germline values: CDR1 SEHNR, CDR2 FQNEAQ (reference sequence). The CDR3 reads CASSADTHNSPLHF. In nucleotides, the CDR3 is TGTGCCAGCAGCGCGGACACTCATAATTCACCCCTCCACTTT. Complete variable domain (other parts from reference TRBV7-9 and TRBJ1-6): DTGVSQNPRHKITKRGQNVTFRCDPISEHNRLYWYRQTLGQGPEFLTYFQNEAQLEKSRLLSDRFSAERPKGSFSTLEIQRTEQGDSAMYLCASSADTHNSPLHFGNGTRLTVT.

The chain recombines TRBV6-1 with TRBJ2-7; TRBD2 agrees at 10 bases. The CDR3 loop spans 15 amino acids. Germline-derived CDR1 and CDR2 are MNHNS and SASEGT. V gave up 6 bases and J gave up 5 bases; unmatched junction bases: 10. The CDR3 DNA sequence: TGTGCCAGCAGGATTTCTAGCGGGAGTGTTGACGAGCAGTACTTC. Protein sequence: CASRISSGSVDEQYF.

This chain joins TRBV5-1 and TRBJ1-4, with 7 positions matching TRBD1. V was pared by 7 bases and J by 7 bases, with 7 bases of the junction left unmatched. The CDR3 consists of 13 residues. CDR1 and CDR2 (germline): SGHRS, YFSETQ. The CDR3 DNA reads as TGCGCCAGCGGCAGGGGGGATGGTGAAAAACTGTTTTTT. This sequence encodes CASGRGDGEKLFF.

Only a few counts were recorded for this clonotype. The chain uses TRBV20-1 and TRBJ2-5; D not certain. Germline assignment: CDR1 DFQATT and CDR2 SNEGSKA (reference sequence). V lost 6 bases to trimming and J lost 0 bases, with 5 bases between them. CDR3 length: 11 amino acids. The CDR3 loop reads CSAYHQETQYF. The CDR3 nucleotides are TGCAGTGCCTACCACCAAGAGACCCAGTACTTC.

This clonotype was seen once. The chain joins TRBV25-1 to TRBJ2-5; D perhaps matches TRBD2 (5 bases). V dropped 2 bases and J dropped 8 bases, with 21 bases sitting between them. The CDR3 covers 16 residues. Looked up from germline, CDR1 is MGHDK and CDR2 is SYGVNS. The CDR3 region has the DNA TGTGCCAGCAGTGAACTTTGGGGAGCCTCTCCAGACACCCAGTACTTC. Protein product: CASSELWGASPDTQYF.

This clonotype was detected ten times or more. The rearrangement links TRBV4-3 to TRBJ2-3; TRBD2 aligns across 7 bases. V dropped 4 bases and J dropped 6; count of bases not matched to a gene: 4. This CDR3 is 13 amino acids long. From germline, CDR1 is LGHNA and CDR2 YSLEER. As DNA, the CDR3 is TGCGCCAGCAGCCCCCGGGGGGTGGATACGCAGTATTTT. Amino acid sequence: CASSPRGVDTQYF.

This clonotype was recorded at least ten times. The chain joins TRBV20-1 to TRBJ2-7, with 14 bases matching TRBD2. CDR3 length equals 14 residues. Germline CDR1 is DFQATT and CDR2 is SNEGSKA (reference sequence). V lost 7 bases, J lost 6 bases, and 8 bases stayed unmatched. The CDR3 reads CSGTGTSGGGEQYF. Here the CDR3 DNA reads TGCAGTGGGACCGGGACTAGCGGGGGTGGCGAGCAGTACTTC.

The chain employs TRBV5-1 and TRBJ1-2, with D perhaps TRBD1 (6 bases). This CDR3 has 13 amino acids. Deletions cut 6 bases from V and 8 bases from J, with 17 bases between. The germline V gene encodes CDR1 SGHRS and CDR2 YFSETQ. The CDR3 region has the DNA TGCGCCAGCACCCCTCAGGGGCAGCAAGGCTACACCTTC. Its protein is CASTPQGQQGYTF.

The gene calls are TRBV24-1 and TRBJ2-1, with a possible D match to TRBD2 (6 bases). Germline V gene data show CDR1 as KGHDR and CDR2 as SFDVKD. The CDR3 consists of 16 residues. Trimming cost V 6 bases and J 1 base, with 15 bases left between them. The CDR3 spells CATSPMGGKSYNEQFF. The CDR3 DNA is TGTGCCACCAGTCCTATGGGGGGAAAGTCCTACAATGAGCAGTTCTTC.

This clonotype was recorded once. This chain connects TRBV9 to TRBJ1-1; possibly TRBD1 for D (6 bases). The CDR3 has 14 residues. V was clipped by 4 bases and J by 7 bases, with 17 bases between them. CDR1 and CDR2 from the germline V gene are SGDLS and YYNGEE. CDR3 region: CASSTGTGFGEAFF. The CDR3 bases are TGTGCCAGCAGCACAGGGACGGGATTCGGTGAAGCTTTCTTT.

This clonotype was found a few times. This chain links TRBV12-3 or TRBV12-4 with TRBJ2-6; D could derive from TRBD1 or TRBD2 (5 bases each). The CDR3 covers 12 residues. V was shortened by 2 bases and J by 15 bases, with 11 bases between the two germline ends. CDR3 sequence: CASSLQRGNLTF. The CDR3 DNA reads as TGTGCCAGCAGTTTACAACGGGGCAACCTGACTTTC.

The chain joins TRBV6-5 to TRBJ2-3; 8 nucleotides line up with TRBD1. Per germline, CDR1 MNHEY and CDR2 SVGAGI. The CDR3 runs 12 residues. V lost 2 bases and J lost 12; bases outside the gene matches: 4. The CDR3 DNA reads TGTGCCAGCAGTTACGGGACAGGCCCCCAGTATTTT. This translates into CASSYGTGPQYF.